The 25 T cell receptor beta chains below all came from one sample that was sequenced in a study of blood T cell repertoires in COVID-19. Assay used: immunoSEQ multiplex PCR; TCRdb lists only in-frame clones, some missing. The sample includes around 150,000 clones, about 82% of them seen just once. Sequencing input: peripheral blood. All receptors come from a woman over 75 with active or convalescent COVID-19.

This clone was recorded only once. The chain uses TRBV6-2 or TRBV6-3 and TRBJ1-2, with 7 positions matching TRBD1. V gave up 5 bases and J gave up 8 bases; unmatched junction bases: 14. CDR1 and CDR2 (germline): MNHEY, SVGEGT. The CDR3 covers 15 residues. This chain's CDR3 is CASSQPGTVSRGYTF. For the CDR3, the DNA is TGTGCCAGCAGTCAGCCCGGGACAGTTTCGAGAGGCTACACCTTC.

The V and J genes are TRBV4-1 and TRBJ2-5, with D perhaps TRBD1 (5 bases). Trimming cost V 4 bases and J 0 bases, with 12 bases left between them. Germline loops: CDR1 MGHRA, CDR2 YSYEKL. The CDR3 has 15 residues. Here the CDR3 DNA reads TGCGCCAGCAGCCGAAGACAGTCGGACCAAGAGACCCAGTACTTC. Protein product: CASSRRQSDQETQYF.

The rearrangement uses TRBV2 and TRBJ1-4, with 11 bases aligning to TRBD1. V trimming: 6 bases; J trimming: 7 bases; junction bases outside the gene matches: 4. CDR3 length: 14 amino acids. CDR1 and CDR2 (germline): SNHLY, FYNNEI. For the CDR3, the DNA is TGTGCCAGCAGGCCCGGGACAGGGGGTGAAAAACTGTTTTTT. The encoded protein is CASRPGTGGEKLFF.

The V call is TRBV6-5, the J call TRBJ1-5; 7 bases are a match to TRBD1. The CDR3 loop spans 14 amino acids. V trimming: 5 bases; J trimming: 4 bases; junction bases outside the gene matches: 5. Germline V gene data show CDR1 as MNHEY and CDR2 as SVGAGI. The CDR3: CASSPNRGNQPQHF. The CDR3 DNA reads as TGTGCCAGCAGTCCTAACAGGGGAAATCAGCCCCAGCATTTT.

The chain couples TRBV14 to TRBJ2-5; D is ambiguous. The germline CDR1 and CDR2 sequences are SGHDN and FVKESK. Trimming pared 4 bases from V and 9 bases from J, leaving 12 bases between. The CDR3 consists of 12 residues. The DNA of the CDR3 is TGTGCCAGCAGCCGCGTGAGAGGTGCCCAGTACTTC. Translated, it gives CASSRVRGAQYF.

The V call is TRBV5-4, the J call TRBJ2-3, with 9 bases fitting TRBD1. This CDR3 is built from 17 residues. CDR1 and CDR2 (germline): SGHNT, YYREEE (reference sequence). Trimming cost V 4 bases and J 4 bases; bases outside gene matches: 13. CDR3 residues: CASSAANRGRRADTQYF. The CDR3 region has the DNA TGTGCCAGCAGCGCCGCAAACAGGGGGCGGCGGGCAGATACGCAGTATTTT.

The genes are TRBV5-6 and TRBJ1-2; unclear D gene. The CDR3 is 14 amino acids. V was cut by 7 bases and J by 2 bases, with 15 bases left in between. The germline CDR1 and CDR2 sequences are SGHDT and YYEEEE. The CDR3 nucleotides are TGTGCCAGCGTGAGTTCCTACGCGAACTATGGCTACACCTTC. As protein: CASVSSYANYGYTF.

The gene calls are TRBV11-2 and TRBJ2-5, with 8 bases fitting TRBD2. This CDR3 has 18 residues. Trimming at V came to 5 bases and at J to 5 bases, leaving 19 bases not matched to a gene. CDR1 is SGHAT and CDR2 is FQNNGV in the germline V gene. The CDR3 DNA reads TGTGCCAGCAGCATTTCCCGGGTAGTAGCGGGGCGAGGGGAGACCCAGTACTTC. Translation: CASSISRVVAGRGETQYF.

The V and J genes are TRBV19 and TRBJ1-2; TRBD1 aligns across 7 bases. The germline V gene has CDR1 LNHDA and CDR2 SQIVND (reference sequence). The CDR3 covers 15 residues. Trimming cost V 7 bases and J 9 bases; bases outside gene matches: 17. CDR3 region: CASKGTASPLERYTF. The CDR3 DNA reads as TGTGCCAGTAAGGGGACAGCCTCCCCTCTCGAGCGCTACACCTTC.

The V and J genes are TRBV5-6 and TRBJ1-4; 9 bases line up with TRBD1. The J segment lost 4 bases and the V segment lost 6 bases, leaving 7 bases of the junction unmatched. The CDR3 is 15 amino acids. In germline, CDR1 is SGHDT, CDR2 YYEEEE. CDR3 region: CASKSGQGGNEKLFF. DNA for the CDR3: TGTGCCAGCAAATCGGGACAGGGCGGTAATGAAAAACTGTTTTTT.

The rearrangement uses TRBV19 and TRBJ1-2; 8 bases agree with TRBD1. This CDR3 spans 11 amino acids. The J segment lost 7 bases and the V segment lost 10 bases, leaving 5 bases of the junction unmatched. Looked up from germline, CDR1 is LNHDA and CDR2 is SQIVND (reference sequence). The CDR3 bases are TGTGCCACCGAGACAGGGGCTGGCTACACCTTC. Protein: CATETGAGYTF.

The chain uses TRBV10-3 and TRBJ2-3; 9 bases are a match to TRBD2. Germline lookup yields CDR1 ENHRY and CDR2 SYGVKD. The CDR3 sequence is 15 residues long. Germline trimming cut 3 bases from V and 5 bases from J; bases unmatched to any gene: 6. Written as DNA, the CDR3 is TGTGCCATCAGTGACGGAGCGGGGGGTGGAGATACGCAGTATTTT. It specifies CAISDGAGGGDTQYF.

V is TRBV9 and J is TRBJ2-3; 7 nucleotides align to TRBD2. The CDR3 spans 15 residues. The germline V gene encodes CDR1 SGDLS and CDR2 YYNGEE. V shed 0 bases and J 1 base; nucleotides not matched to a gene: 2. The CDR3 nucleotides read TGTGCCAGCAGCGTAGGAAGCGGGGGCACAGATACGCAGTATTTT. This sequence encodes CASSVGSGGTDTQYF.

The chain recombines TRBV5-4 with TRBJ1-2; D is unresolved. Germline-derived CDR1 and CDR2 are SGHNT and YYREEE (reference sequence). V lost 7 bases and J lost 3, with 25 bases in between. The CDR3 extends over 17 amino acids. This CDR3 is CASQQLGHRGLDYGYTF. In nucleotides, the CDR3 is TGTGCCAGCCAGCAGCTTGGTCATCGAGGGTTGGACTATGGCTACACCTTC.

The chain uses TRBV4-2 and TRBJ1-5; maybe TRBD1 (5 bases). The V gene lost 4 bases and the J gene lost 4 bases, with 8 bases spanning the gap. The CDR3 loop spans 13 amino acids. Germline assignment: CDR1 LGHNA and CDR2 YNFKEQ. The CDR3 protein is CASSPGGNQPQHF. CDR3 bases: TGTGCCAGCAGCCCTGGGGGGAATCAGCCCCAGCATTTT.

The rearrangement links TRBV10-2 to TRBJ1-1; D call uncertain. The length of the CDR3 is 13 residues. Trimming took off 2 bases at V and 2 bases at J, with 6 bases between the two ends. Germline CDR1 is WSHSY and CDR2 is SAAADI. The CDR3 DNA reads as TGCGCCAGCAGTGAGAAATATAACACTGAAGCTTTCTTT. Amino acid sequence: CASSEKYNTEAFF.

This chain uses TRBV12-5 with TRBJ1-1; weak D call: TRBD1 (6 bases). The CDR3 spans 17 residues. The V gene's germline CDR1 is LGHNT and CDR2 FRNRAP. V lost 0 bases and J lost 5, with 19 bases in between. The chain's CDR3 is CASGLVYQGRGITEAFF. The CDR3 DNA follows: TGTGCTAGTGGTTTGGTTTACCAGGGGCGTGGGATTACTGAAGCTTTCTTT.

J is TRBJ2-4 and V is TRBV6-5, with 9 bases lining up with TRBD1. Germline lookup yields CDR1 MNHEY and CDR2 SVGAGI. Trimming at V came to 2 bases and at J to 9 bases, leaving 5 bases not matched to a gene. CDR3 size: 14 residues. DNA for the CDR3: TGTGCCAGCAGTTACGGGACAGGGCGGCCCATTCAGTACTTC. Translation: CASSYGTGRPIQYF.

The chain recombines TRBV15 with TRBJ1-1, with 8 positions matching TRBD1. CDR3 length: 15 residues. CDR1 and CDR2 (germline): LNHNV, YYDKDF (reference sequence). V was pared by 3 bases and J by 1 base, with 4 bases of the junction left unmatched. CDR3 loop: CATSRDRAPNTEAFF. The DNA for the CDR3 is TGTGCCACCAGCAGGGACAGGGCTCCGAACACTGAAGCTTTCTTT.

The V gene is TRBV2, the J gene TRBJ1-2; TRBD1 is a possible D gene (5 bases). The ends were cut back, 7 bases at V and 4 bases at J, with 19 bases in the middle. This CDR3 is 15 amino acids long. CDR1 is SNHLY and CDR2 is FYNNEI in the germline V gene. CDR3 nucleotide sequence: TGTGCCAGCACCCTTTACCCCGCAGGGTCCTATGGCTACACCTTC. This sequence encodes CASTLYPAGSYGYTF. The entire variable domain, with the rest obtained from reference TRBV2 and TRBJ1-2, is as follows: EPEVTQTPSHQVTQMGQEVILRCVPISNHLYFYWYRQILGQKVEFLVSFYNNEISEKSEIFDDQFSVERPDGSNFTLKIRSTKLEDSAMYFCASTLYPAGSYGYTFGSGTRLTVV.

V usage is TRBV2 and J usage is TRBJ2-3; possible D gene TRBD1, 6 bases. The V gene's germline CDR1 is SNHLY and CDR2 FYNNEI. This CDR3 region has 13 residues. The V gene lost 4 bases and the J gene lost 2 bases, with 7 bases spanning the gap. The CDR3 region has the DNA TGTGCCAGCAGTGGGACAGTCACAGATACGCAGTATTTT. This codes for CASSGTVTDTQYF.

The chain uses TRBV6-5 and TRBJ1-1, with a tentative D call TRBD1 (6 bases). This CDR3 contains 14 residues. Per germline, CDR1 MNHEY and CDR2 SVGAGI. The germline V and J ends were trimmed by 6 bases and 4 bases, with 15 bases remaining between them. The CDR3 DNA is TGTGCCAGCAGACAACAGGGAGTCAGCACTGAAGCTTTCTTT. The encoded protein is CASRQQGVSTEAFF.

This chain connects TRBV28 to TRBJ1-2; 9 positions agree with TRBD1. Germline V gene sequence: CDR1 MDHEN, CDR2 SYDVKM. This CDR3 spans 15 amino acids. V lost 6 bases to trimming and J lost 7 bases; unmatched junction nucleotides: 12. This chain's CDR3 is CASSSSGTGKAGYTF. In nucleotides, the CDR3 is TGTGCCAGCAGCAGTAGCGGGACAGGGAAGGCTGGCTACACCTTC.

V is TRBV7-8 and J is TRBJ1-2, with 9 bases identical to TRBD1. The CDR3 consists of 18 residues. V dropped 5 bases and J dropped 5; count of bases not matched to a gene: 18. The germline V gene has CDR1 SGHVS and CDR2 FQNEAQ. As DNA, the CDR3 is TGTGCCAGCAGCCCGGGACAGGGAACCGAAGCCTATTTTTATGGCTACACCTTC. This encodes CASSPGQGTEAYFYGYTF.

This clone has just a few counts. The rearrangement links TRBV28 to TRBJ2-7, with TRBD2 matching 12 bases. The CDR3 extends over 15 amino acids. Germline trimming cut 4 bases from V and 6 bases from J; bases unmatched to any gene: 7. CDR1 and CDR2 from the germline V gene are MDHEN and SYDVKM. Here the CDR3 reads CASSSRTSGVGEQYF. The CDR3 DNA reads TGTGCCAGCAGTTCCCGGACTAGCGGGGTAGGCGAGCAGTACTTC.